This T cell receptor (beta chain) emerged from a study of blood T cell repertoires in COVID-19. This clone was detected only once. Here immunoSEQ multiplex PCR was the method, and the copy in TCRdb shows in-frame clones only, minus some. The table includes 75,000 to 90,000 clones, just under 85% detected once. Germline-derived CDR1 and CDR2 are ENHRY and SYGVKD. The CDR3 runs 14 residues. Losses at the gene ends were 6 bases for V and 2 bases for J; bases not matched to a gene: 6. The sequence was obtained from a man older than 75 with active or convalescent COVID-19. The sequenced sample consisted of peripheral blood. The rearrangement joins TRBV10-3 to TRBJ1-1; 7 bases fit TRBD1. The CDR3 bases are TGTGCCATCAGCACGACAGGGACCAACACTGAAGCTTTCTTT. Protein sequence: CAISTTGTNTEAFF.